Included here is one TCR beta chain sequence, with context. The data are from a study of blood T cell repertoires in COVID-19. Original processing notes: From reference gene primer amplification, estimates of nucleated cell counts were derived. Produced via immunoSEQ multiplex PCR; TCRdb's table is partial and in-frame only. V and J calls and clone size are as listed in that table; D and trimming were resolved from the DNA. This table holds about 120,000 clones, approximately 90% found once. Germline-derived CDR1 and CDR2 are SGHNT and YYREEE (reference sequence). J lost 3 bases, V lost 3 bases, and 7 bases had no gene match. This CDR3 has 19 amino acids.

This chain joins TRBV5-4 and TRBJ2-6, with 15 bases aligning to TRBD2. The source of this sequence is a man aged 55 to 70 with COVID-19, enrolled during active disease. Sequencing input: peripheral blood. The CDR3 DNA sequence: TGTGCCAGCAGCTCCGGGACTAGCGGGGGGCTGGGTGGGGCCAACGTCCTGACTTTC. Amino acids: CASSSGTSGGLGGANVLTF.